The 10 T cell receptor beta chains in this list originate from one sample, sequenced in a study of blood T cell repertoires in COVID-19. Here immunoSEQ multiplex PCR was the method, and the copy in TCRdb shows in-frame clones only, minus some. This table holds approximately 41,000 clones, about nine tenths found once. Sequencing was performed on peripheral blood. The receptor source for this set is a man between 50 and 59 years old with active COVID-19.

Worth noting for this clone: One end of the junction fails to match germline, which may point to a read error. V gene TRBV4-2 combines with J gene TRBJ2-4, with 7 bases aligning to TRBD2. The CDR3 extends over 15 amino acids. Germline CDR1 is LGHNA and CDR2 is YNFKEQ. In DNA form, the CDR3 reads TGTGCCAGCAGCAAAGAGGCTGGTGGGGGGGACATTCAGTACTTC. It is translated as CASSKEAGGGDIQYF.

V is TRBV28 and J is TRBJ2-1, with 9 nucleotides matching TRBD2. Unmatched junction bases numbered 4, after V lost 3 bases and J lost 1 base. Germline V CDR1 and CDR2: MDHEN, SYDVKM. CDR3 length: 16 residues. The CDR3 spells CASSLPSGISYNEQFF. The CDR3 DNA sequence: TGTGCCAGCAGTTTGCCTAGCGGGATTTCCTACAATGAGCAGTTCTTC.

The chain links TRBV11-3 to TRBJ1-4, with a weak D call TRBD1 (5 bases). The CDR3 has 15 residues. Trimming left V 4 bases short and J 8 bases short, with 17 bases between. CDR1 SGHNT and CDR2 YENEEA come from the germline V gene. The CDR3 sequence is CASSSGGAGTEKLFF. CDR3 in DNA: TGTGCCAGCAGCTCGGGAGGCGCGGGGACGGAAAAACTGTTTTTT.

This chain joins TRBV11-3 and TRBJ2-1, with D tentatively TRBD1 (6 bases). Per the germline V gene, CDR1 is SGHNT and CDR2 is YENEEA. The V end was cut by 5 bases, the J end by 1 base, with 15 bases between. This CDR3 region has 16 residues. The CDR3 DNA follows: TGTGCCAGCAGCGCCGCCGGGACAATGTCCTACAATGAGCAGTTCTTC. This sequence encodes CASSAAGTMSYNEQFF.

The V and J genes are TRBV9 and TRBJ2-2; D unclear. V lost 0 bases and J lost 5, with 5 bases in between. The CDR3 totals 13 residues. Germline values: CDR1 SGDLS, CDR2 YYNGEE. The CDR3 DNA sequence: TGTGCCAGCAGCGTAGCGAGGACCGGGGAGCTGTTTTTT. Its translation is CASSVARTGELFF.

The chain links TRBV3-1 (or the pseudogene TRBV3-2) to TRBJ2-7; 10 nucleotides align to TRBD2. This CDR3 contains 13 residues. Germline V gene data show CDR1 as LGHDT and CDR2 as YNNKEL (reference sequence). Trimming cost V 4 bases and J 4 bases; bases outside gene matches: 1. CDR3 DNA: TGTGCCAGCAGCCTACTAGCGGGATACGAGCAGTACTTC. Amino acids: CASSLLAGYEQYF.

The chain couples TRBV28 to TRBJ2-1; TRBD2 matches 9 bases. Trimming at V came to 4 bases and at J to 7 bases, leaving 8 bases not matched to a gene. The CDR3 sequence is 15 residues long. CDR1 MDHEN and CDR2 SYDVKM come from the germline V gene. The CDR3 region is CASSSIAGALNEQFF. The CDR3 DNA reads as TGTGCCAGCAGTTCCATAGCGGGAGCACTAAATGAGCAGTTCTTC.

The J gene is TRBJ1-1, the V gene TRBV20-1; D is ambiguous. This CDR3 region has 13 residues. The germline V gene encodes CDR1 DFQATT and CDR2 SNEGSKA (reference sequence). V lost 3 bases, J lost 2 bases, and 10 bases lay in between. The CDR3 region is CSASLQLNTEAFF. Written as DNA, the CDR3 is TGCAGTGCTAGTTTACAACTAAACACTGAAGCTTTCTTT.

The chain uses TRBV28 and TRBJ1-5; D is undetermined. V lost 2 bases and J 7 bases, leaving 6 bases between the germline ends. Germline-derived CDR1 and CDR2 are MDHEN and SYDVKM. The CDR3 is 12 residues long. CDR3 sequence (DNA): TGTGCCAGCAGTTTAGGTAGCCAGCCCCAGCATTTT. Protein: CASSLGSQPQHF. Together with reference TRBV28 and TRBJ1-5, the CDR3 gives the full variable domain: DVKVTQSSRYLVKRTGEKVFLECVQDMDHENMFWYRQDPGLGLRLIYFSYDVKMKEKGDIPEGYSVSREKKERFSLILESASTNQTSMYLCASSLGSQPQHFGDGTRLSIL.

The chain is built from TRBV7-3 and TRBJ2-2, with 7 bases fitting TRBD2. CDR3 length equals 16 residues. Per the germline V gene, CDR1 is SGHTA and CDR2 is FQGTGA. With V trimmed by 6 bases and J by 8 bases, 15 bases remained unmatched. DNA for the CDR3: TGTGCCAGCAGTTCCCAGACTAGCACCCTGAGGGGGGAGCTGTTTTTT. Translating gives CASSSQTSTLRGELFF.